The rows below give T cell receptor beta chains drawn from one sample of a study of beta chain features in type 1 diabetes. The data were produced by immunoSEQ multiplex PCR, yet TCRdb's version contains in-frame clones alone and is incomplete. The sample comprises around 430,000 clones, over 25% of which are singletons, and around 0.065% rests with the top ten. Material: naive CD4+ T cells from blood. The receptors derive from a man between 18 and 29 years old in good health. The CDR3 runs from the conserved cysteine through the conserved F or W. D genes are given only for firm matches. The size of a clone is reported for some rows only, either as once, few or many, or as a class for expanded clones.

>TRBV5-1|few|TRBJ2-3|TRBD2
TGCGCCAGCAGCAAGACTAGCGGATACACAGATACGCAGTATTTT
CASSKTSGYTDTQYF
>TRBV30|few|TRBJ1-4|NA
TGTGCCTGGAGTGTACGTTTTGAGCCTTCGTCCGAAAAACTGTTTTTT
CAWSVRFEPSSEKLFF
>TRBV6-5|NA|TRBJ2-7|NA
TGTGCCAGCAGCCCAAGCTCCTACGAGCAGTACTTC
CASSPSSYEQYF
>TRBV20-1|NA|TRBJ1-1|NA
TGCAGTGCCGTGAACACTGAAGCTTTCTTT
CSAVNTEAFF
>TRBV5-6|NA|TRBJ2-1|NA
TGTGCCAGCAGCTTGGGGCAGGTGTACAATGAGCAGTTCTTC
CASSLGQVYNEQFF
>TRBV30|few|TRBJ1-1|NA
TGTGCCTGGAGTGTGGTGGGCACTGAAGCTTTCTTT
CAWSVVGTEAFF
>TRBV11-2|few|TRBJ2-3|NA
TGTGCCAGCAGCCCCATGGGGGGGCACACAGATACGCAGTATTTT
CASSPMGGHTDTQYF
>TRBV10-3|NA|TRBJ1-2|NA
TGTGCCATCAGGGAAGGACGACAGACGGGGGGCTACACCTTC
CAIREGRQTGGYTF
>TRBV7-8|NA|TRBJ2-7|NA
TGTGCCAGCAGCCCCGGCGGGCTTCTCGTCTCCTACGAGCAGTACTTC
CASSPGGLLVSYEQYF
>TRBV18|NA|TRBJ2-7|TRBD2
TGTGCCAGCTCACTCCTACCCCGAGGACTAGCGAAACACGAGCAGTACTTC
CASSLLPRGLAKHEQYF
>TRBV2|NA|TRBJ1-2|NA
TGTGCCAGCAGTGGTCAGGTTAACTATGGCTACACCTTC
CASSGQVNYGYTF
>TRBV29-1|NA|TRBJ1-2|TRBD1
TGCAGCGTCGGGGACAGGGTTTGGTATGGCTACACCTTC
CSVGDRVWYGYTF
>TRBV7-7|NA|TRBJ2-1|NA
TGTGCCAGCAGCCCAACCGGGGTGGCCGATGAGCAGTTCTTC
CASSPTGVADEQFF
>TRBV7-6|NA|TRBJ2-1|TRBD2
TGTGCCAGCAGCTTATACACTAGCGGGATTAGGGGCCATGAGCAGTTCTTC
CASSLYTSGIRGHEQFF
>TRBV6-1|few|TRBJ2-1|TRBD2
TGTGCCAGCAGTGAACTCCCAGCGGGAGTTGGCTATGAGCAGTTCTTC
CASSELPAGVGYEQFF
>TRBV5-1|NA|TRBJ2-3|TRBD2
TGCGCCAGCAGCACGGGGACTAGCGGGAGCACAGATACGCAGTATTTT
CASSTGTSGSTDTQYF
>TRBV29-1|NA|TRBJ2-3|TRBD2
TGCAGCGTTCGGACTAGCGCATCAGATACGCAGTATTTT
CSVRTSASDTQYF
>TRBV5-1|NA|TRBJ2-5|NA
TGCGCCAGCAGCTTGGGGACTCCGGTATCGGAGACCCAGTACTTC
CASSLGTPVSETQYF